The TCR beta chain under discussion was sequenced for a study of cytomegalovirus exposure and HLA in healthy donors. About the research overall: An early release of data contained about 85 million unique TCRs, which came from HLA-typed donors.

PCR amplification relied on 60 Vbeta primers (plus 13 Jbeta primers). Assay: immunoSEQ multiplex PCR; the TCRdb copy retains only in-frame clones and omits some. Altogether fewer than 250,000 clones are present, roughly 82% being singletons, with the ten largest covering approximately 5.7%. CDR3 length: 14 residues. V gave up 4 bases and J gave up 10 bases; unmatched junction bases: 7. Germline CDR1 SQVTM, CDR2 ANQGSEA. The material sequenced was PBMCs. This clonotype originated in a man between 35 and 55 years old in good health and CMV-seropositive. V usage is TRBV29-1 and J usage is TRBJ2-1; 13 bases align to TRBD2. The DNA of the CDR3 is TGCAGCGTTGCGACACTAGCGGGAGGGAGAGAGCAGTTCTTC. It specifies CSVATLAGGREQFF.